The present T cell receptor (beta chain) was sequenced within a study of early stage breast cancer tumors. Study outcomes and limitations: Most shared enriched TCRB sequences were commonly generated ones. Tumors had roughly 2.6-fold higher T cell density than normal breast.

A note on this clone: Its antigen is not identified.

Germline CDR1 is MNHNS and CDR2 is SASEGT. There are 15 residues in the CDR3. V lost 2 bases and J 5 bases, leaving 10 bases between the germline ends. TCRdb keeps only in-frame clones here, not all; method: immunoSEQ multiplex PCR. Of about 69,000 clones listed, roughly 80% were seen once; the top ten hold about 4.8%. This receptor was obtained from a person aged 40 to 49 with breast cancer. The specimen was blood. This chain links TRBV6-1 with TRBJ1-6; D not resolved. The CDR3 is CASSEFVLNNSPLHF. CDR3 DNA sequence: TGTGCCAGCAGTGAATTCGTACTAAATAATTCACCCCTCCACTTT.